This T cell receptor (beta chain) was observed in a study of preoperative IRX-2 immunotherapy in early breast cancer. Treatment in this sample: preoperative locoregional IRX-2 cytokine immunotherapy. Germline V gene lookup returns CDR1 SGHDN and CDR2 FVKESK. CDR3 length: 17 amino acids. V shed 0 bases, J shed 1 base, and the junction held 5 bases outside the gene matches. TCRdb's copy holds only in-frame clones and misses some; the assay was immunoSEQ multiplex PCR. The data show 20,000 to 30,000 clones, roughly 74% seen once. This chain connects TRBV14 to TRBJ2-3, with TRBD2 matching over 9 bases. Specimen: lymph node tissue, collected before IRX-2 immunotherapy. The receptor was derived from a human donor with breast cancer. CDR3 DNA sequence: TGTGCCAGCAGCCAAGATTGGGCTAGCGGGGGCACAGATACGCAGTATTTT. Protein product: CASSQDWASGGTDTQYF.